This record covers a single T cell receptor beta chain. The antigen is not known. Unmatched junction bases numbered 9, after V lost 5 bases and J lost 5 bases. Per germline, CDR1 MDHEN and CDR2 SYDVKM. The length of the CDR3 is 15 residues. This specimen belongs to a study of OX40 agonist ivuxolimab in advanced cancers. Overall study results and limits: By week 6 at 0.1 to 3.0 mg/kg, blood CD4+ and CD8+ T cells had expanded clonally.

Assay: immunoSEQ multiplex PCR; the TCRdb copy retains only in-frame clones and omits some. The table has roughly 17,000 clones, about three quarters seen once. The rearrangement uses TRBV28 and TRBJ2-1; 7 bases are a match to TRBD2. This receptor was taken from an adult with an advanced solid tumor such as melanoma, head and neck, liver or kidney cancer. The sample was CD4+ or CD8+ T cells sorted from blood, taken in a trial of the OX40 agonist ivuxolimab. For the CDR3, the DNA is TGTGCCAGCAGTCCCCCTGGGAGGGCAGACAATGAGCAGTTCTTC. This translates into CASSPPGRADNEQFF.